The 10 T cell receptor beta chains below all came from one sample that was sequenced in a study of T cell responses to AZD1222 COVID-19 vaccine (TCRdb year 2021). Read against the paper, the sample's time point label means: baseline before first vaccination. Library prep was done by the immunoSEQ multiplex PCR assay. TCRdb retrieved this table from immuneACCESS and kept in-frame rearrangements only. Not all clones are present; in checked studies, unresolved V genes account for under half, and no reason is known for the remainder. The sample yields roughly 140,000 clones; 85% to 90% were counted once. Around 1.6% of the sample goes to the ten largest clones. Sequenced here: peripheral blood, sampled on day 0 of AZD1222 vaccination. All receptors derive from an adult in good health.

The chain employs TRBV27 and TRBJ2-7; TRBD2 matches at 9 bases. CDR1 is MNHEY, CDR2 SMNVEV, per germline (reference sequence). V lost 5 bases to trimming and J lost 8 bases; unmatched junction nucleotides: 16. The CDR3 covers 16 residues. The CDR3 nucleotides read TGTGCCAGCAGTCCTTTGTTTTCGGAAGGGACTAGCCAGCAGTACTTC. Protein: CASSPLFSEGTSQQYF.

The gene calls are TRBV6-5 and TRBJ2-1, with D possibly being TRBD2 (6 bases). The germline V gene has CDR1 MNHEY and CDR2 SVGAGI. With 6 bases removed from V and 3 bases from J, the gap between germline ends came to 15 bases. This CDR3 is built from 15 residues. CDR3 sequence (DNA): TGTGCCAGCAGCCGCAATACGGGGGTCTACAATGAGCAGTTCTTC. It translates to CASSRNTGVYNEQFF.

The chain has TRBV27 and TRBJ2-1, with D tentatively TRBD2 (6 bases). This CDR3 region has 15 residues. V shed 2 bases and J shed 2 bases, with 10 bases lying between them. Per germline, CDR1 MNHEY and CDR2 SMNVEV (reference sequence). The CDR3 nucleotides read TGTGCCAGCAGTTTAGGTGCGGGACCCTACAATGAGCAGTTCTTC. Protein sequence: CASSLGAGPYNEQFF.

The chain joins TRBV5-1 to TRBJ2-5; no clear D. V lost 2 bases and J 3 bases, leaving 5 bases between the germline ends. Per germline, CDR1 SGHRS and CDR2 YFSETQ. The CDR3 spans 12 residues. The CDR3 DNA follows: TGCGCCAGCAGCTTCCCCGAAGAGACCCAGTACTTC. Translating gives CASSFPEETQYF.

The chain couples TRBV16 to TRBJ1-1; D not certain. The CDR3 is made up of 13 amino acids. V was pared by 4 bases and J by 0 bases, with 6 bases between. Germline V gene sequence: CDR1 KGHSY, CDR2 FQNENV. CDR3 nucleotide sequence: TGTGCCAGCAGCCCCTATCTGAACACTGAAGCTTTCTTT. Protein sequence: CASSPYLNTEAFF.

The chain joins TRBV9 to TRBJ1-4; 7 nucleotides align to TRBD1. This CDR3 comprises 15 residues. Losses at the gene ends were 3 bases for V and 6 bases for J; bases not matched to a gene: 8. Germline CDR1 and CDR2: SGDLS and YYNGEE. The CDR3 protein is CASSAPGQVHEKLFF. CDR3 coding DNA: TGTGCCAGCAGCGCCCCAGGACAGGTTCATGAAAAACTGTTTTTT. Full variable domain (missing parts from reference TRBV9 and TRBJ1-4): DSGVTQTPKHLITATGQRVTLRCSPRSGDLSVYWYQQSLDQGLQFLIQYYNGEERAKGNILERFSAQQFPDLHSELNLSSLELGDSALYFCASSAPGQVHEKLFFGSGTQLSVL.

The gene calls are TRBV29-1 and TRBJ2-6; TRBD2 might be the D (7 bases). With 3 bases removed from V and 6 bases from J, the gap between germline ends came to 15 bases. Germline lookup yields CDR1 SQVTM and CDR2 ANQGSEA. This CDR3 comprises 15 residues. The CDR3 DNA sequence: TGCAGCGTTGATTTGGGGGGGGGCCAGGCCAACGTCCTGACTTTC. Translated: CSVDLGGGQANVLTF.

Details on this clone: At one boundary the junction diverges from the germline segment, which might be a read error. In the same sample, other DNA sequences code for this CDR3. The chain combines TRBV7-8 with TRBJ2-7; D may be TRBD2 (6 bases). Germline V gene data show CDR1 as SGHVS and CDR2 as FQNEAQ. The CDR3 runs 14 residues. CDR3 bases: TGTGCCAGCAGCGATAGCGGCCCAACCTACGAGCAGTACTTT. As protein: CASSDSGPTYEQYF.

A single count supports this clone. The genes are TRBV6-5 and TRBJ1-5; 7 positions agree with TRBD1. This CDR3 comprises 15 residues. The germline V gene has CDR1 MNHEY and CDR2 SVGAGI. The V segment lost 6 bases and the J segment 4 bases; nucleotides outside the gene matches: 9. CDR3 bases: TGTGCCAGCAGCCCCCCGGGACAGAGAAATCAGCCCCAGCATTTT. This gives the protein CASSPPGQRNQPQHF.

The chain joins TRBV11-2 to TRBJ1-2; D is unclear. Trimming removed 3 bases from V and 2 bases from J, with 4 bases in between. Per the germline V gene, CDR1 is SGHAT and CDR2 is FQNNGV. CDR3 size: 12 residues. The CDR3 protein is CASSFGNYGYTF. The CDR3 nucleotides read TGTGCCAGCAGCTTTGGGAACTATGGCTACACCTTC.